The 10 T cell receptor beta chains below all came from one sample that was sequenced in a study of vaccination effects on CD4 cells after COVID-19. These receptors lack a known antigen. Profiling relied on immunoSEQ multiplex PCR, and the TCRdb table lists in-frame clones only, not all of them. Of about 54,000 clones listed, roughly 80% are singletons. Antigen-specific CD4+ T cells were first expanded with viral peptide pools by the ViraFEST assay and only then sequenced. Upon completion of more than 9 days in culture, CD4+ T cells were isolated. Sequences were derived from CD4+ T cells from PBMCs cultured with HCoV-229E spike peptides, sampled before COVID-19 vaccination. The receptors originated from a human donor who received a COVID-19 vaccine.

This clone was observed a handful of times. The chain joins TRBV5-1 to TRBJ2-1; D unresolved. The length of the CDR3 is 11 residues. Germline V lookup: CDR1 SGHRS, CDR2 YFSETQ. Trimming pared 1 base from V and 7 bases from J, leaving 3 bases between. This CDR3 is CASSLINEQFF. CDR3 nucleotide sequence: TGCGCCAGCAGCTTGATTAATGAGCAGTTCTTC.

The rearrangement uses TRBV5-1 and TRBJ1-6, with a tentative D call TRBD1 (5 bases). CDR1 is SGHRS, CDR2 YFSETQ, per germline. The V and J ends lost 4 bases and 10 bases respectively, with 18 bases between them. The CDR3 runs to 15 residues. The CDR3 reads CASSDTGQPQSPLHF. The CDR3 nucleotides read TGCGCCAGCAGCGACACCGGACAACCCCAATCACCCCTCCACTTT.

The chain employs TRBV5-4 and TRBJ2-6, with 7 bases matching TRBD1. CDR1 is SGHNT, CDR2 YYREEE, per germline (reference sequence). Trimming cost V 4 bases and J 0 bases; bases outside gene matches: 10. CDR3 length: 18 amino acids. The CDR3 reads CASSNPTGFRSGANVLTF. DNA for the CDR3: TGTGCCAGCAGCAACCCGACAGGGTTCCGCTCTGGGGCCAACGTCCTGACTTTC.

The chain is built from TRBV4-1 and TRBJ1-3, with D tentatively TRBD1 (5 bases). Trimming removed 1 base from V and 2 bases from J, with 18 bases in between. Germline lookup yields CDR1 MGHRA and CDR2 YSYEKL. The CDR3 has 18 amino acids. CDR3 sequence reads: CASSQVIEGAVPGNTIYF. The DNA of the CDR3 is TGCGCCAGCAGCCAAGTCATAGAAGGGGCCGTCCCTGGAAACACCATATATTTT.

V is TRBV6-5 and J is TRBJ1-2; TRBD1 might be the D (5 bases). Germline-derived CDR1 and CDR2 are MNHEY and SVGAGI. Trimming took 2 bases from V and 1 from J, leaving 11 bases between them. The CDR3 runs to 15 residues. The CDR3 sequence is CASSYKMGGNYGYTF. The CDR3 bases are TGTGCCAGCAGTTACAAGATGGGGGGTAACTATGGCTACACCTTC.

The V call is TRBV24-1, the J call TRBJ1-3; the match to TRBD1 covers 10 bases. Trimming cost V 2 bases and J 7 bases; bases outside gene matches: 4. Germline CDR1 is KGHDR and CDR2 is SFDVKD. The CDR3 is 15 amino acids. CDR3 bases: TGTGCCACCAGTGATTCGGGGACAGGGGCGAACACCATATATTTT. This codes for CATSDSGTGANTIYF.

The rearrangement links TRBV4-3 to TRBJ1-1; possibly TRBD1 for D (5 bases). Trimming stripped 4 bases from V and 1 base from J, with 13 bases between. Germline lookup yields CDR1 LGHNA and CDR2 YSLEER. The CDR3 length is 15 residues. CDR3 in amino acids: CASSPGPGTNTEAFF. CDR3 DNA: TGCGCCAGCAGCCCTGGACCGGGGACGAACACTGAAGCTTTCTTT.

V is TRBV2 and J is TRBJ2-5; D is ambiguous. V lost 5 bases and J 4 bases, leaving 17 bases between the germline ends. CDR3 length: 15 residues. Germline V CDR1 and CDR2: SNHLY, FYNNEI. The chain's CDR3 is CASSPSSRDGETQYF. In DNA form, the CDR3 reads TGTGCCAGCAGTCCCTCCTCTAGGGATGGAGAGACCCAGTACTTC.

The DNA for the CDR3 is TGTGCCTGGAGTGAACAGGGTCACGGCTACACCTTC. This gives the protein CAWSEQGHGYTF. This chain links TRBV30 with TRBJ1-2; TRBD1 is a possible D gene (6 bases). CDR3 length equals 12 residues. V dropped 1 base and J dropped 8 bases, with 11 bases sitting between them. Germline V gene sequence: CDR1 GTSNPN, CDR2 SVGIG (reference sequence).

The V gene is TRBV19, the J gene TRBJ1-5, with D perhaps TRBD1 (6 bases). In germline, CDR1 is LNHDA, CDR2 SQIVND (reference sequence). The CDR3 runs to 16 residues. Trimming removed 4 bases at V and 0 bases at J, with 13 bases between. CDR3 sequence (DNA): TGTGCCAGTAGTACCTACAGGGACATTAGCAATCAGCCCCAGCATTTT. Amino acids: CASSTYRDISNQPQHF.